Following are 21 T cell receptor beta chains from one sample sequenced in a study of blood T cells in healthy people across ages. Primed by a sample-barcoded 5' primer and a J-beta primer mix, a second PCR proceeded for about 7 to 11 cycles. TCRdb passed the 5' RACE reads through MiXCR, listing each CDR3 protein once. Of approximately 320,000 distinct CDR3 sequences in the sample, about 25% were seen once. Sequenced: blood. These receptors were taken from a woman aged 65 to 85 in good health.

The genes are TRBV6-6 and TRBJ1-2; tentative D call: TRBD1 (5 bases). The germline gives CDR1 MNHNY, CDR2 SVGAGI (reference sequence). The germline V and J ends were trimmed by 9 bases and 2 bases, with 13 bases remaining between them. The CDR3 is 13 amino acids. The CDR3 DNA sequence: TGTGCCAGTACTCGGGGCAGCAACTATGGCTACACCTTC. Encoded protein: CASTRGSNYGYTF.

This clonotype has more than one count but fewer than ten. The gene calls are TRBV7-9 and TRBJ2-3; D not resolved. Trimming shortened V by 1 base and J by 3 bases, and 17 bases separated the two germline ends. This CDR3 spans 17 amino acids. Per germline, CDR1 SEHNR and CDR2 FQNEAQ (reference sequence). The CDR3: CASSLGEVRALTDTQYF. CDR3 nucleotides: TGTGCCAGCAGCTTAGGAGAGGTACGAGCTCTGACAGATACGCAGTATTTT.

This clonotype was seen only a few times. The chain recombines TRBV11-2 with TRBJ1-2, with 9 bases lining up with TRBD1. V gave up 6 bases and J gave up 6 bases; unmatched junction bases: 11. The CDR3 is made up of 15 amino acids. CDR1 SGHAT and CDR2 FQNNGV come from the germline V gene. DNA for the CDR3: TGTGCCAGCAGAGCTGTCACAGGGGGCTTTCATGGCTACACCTTC. This sequence encodes CASRAVTGGFHGYTF.

The J gene is TRBJ2-5, the V gene TRBV2, with D perhaps matching TRBD1 or TRBD2 (5 bases each). Near its end, the DNA agrees better with TRBJ2-1, so the J call may be wrong. CDR3 length: 13 amino acids. CDR1 is SNHLY and CDR2 is FYNNEI in the germline V gene. CDR3: CASEQRGYNEQFF. The CDR3 nucleotides read TGTGCCAGCGAGCAGAGGGGTTACAATGAGCAGTTCTTC.

This clonotype was seen once. A junction boundary mismatches the germline segment, possibly from a read error. The V gene is TRBV24-1, the J gene TRBJ2-4; no clear D gene. The germline CDR1 and CDR2 sequences are KGHDR and SFDVKD. CDR3 size: 13 residues. The CDR3: CANSAIRENIQYF. The CDR3 nucleotides are TGTGCCAACAGTGCTATAAGGGAAAACATTCAGTACTTC.

The V call is TRBV12-3 or TRBV12-4, the J call TRBJ2-5, with 7 bases fitting TRBD1. The CDR3 is 14 amino acids. J was trimmed by 2 bases and V by 3 bases; bases with no gene match: 3. DNA of the CDR3: TGTGCCAGCAGTTTTTGGGACAGACAAGAGACCCAGTACTTC. Translated, it gives CASSFWDRQETQYF.

The gene calls are TRBV7-3 and TRBJ2-7; no clear D gene. Between the trimmed V and J ends, which lost 3 bases and 7 bases, there was a span of 13 bases. This CDR3 has 13 amino acids. CDR1 is SGHTA and CDR2 is FQGTGA in the germline V gene. The CDR3 region has the DNA TGTGCCAGCAGCTTTAATTCACGGGCTGAGCAGTACTTC. Amino acid sequence: CASSFNSRAEQYF.

This clonotype was seen once. This rearrangement joins TRBV27 to TRBJ2-1; TRBD1 matches at 7 bases. The CDR3 extends over 15 amino acids. The J segment lost 4 bases and the V segment lost 5 bases, leaving 8 bases of the junction unmatched. Germline loops: CDR1 MNHEY, CDR2 SMNVEV (reference sequence). The DNA of the CDR3 is TGTGCCAGCAGTGAGGGGATGACAGGGTACAATGAGCAGTTCTTC. It specifies CASSEGMTGYNEQFF.

This clonotype was picked up many times. The chain is built from TRBV28 and TRBJ2-4, with D unclear. V shed 8 bases and J shed 0 bases, with 11 bases lying between them. The length of the CDR3 is 14 residues. Per germline, CDR1 MDHEN and CDR2 SYDVKM. CDR3 sequence reads: CASSRSLAKNIQYF. In nucleotides, the CDR3 is TGTGCCAGCTCACGGAGCCTAGCCAAAAACATTCAGTACTTC.

The table lists this clonotype with a few counts. The chain is built from TRBV6-1 and TRBJ1-2, with TRBD1 matching 7 bases. This CDR3 region has 13 residues. V lost 4 bases to trimming and J lost 8 bases; unmatched junction nucleotides: 7. Germline CDR1 and CDR2: MNHNS and SASEGT. The CDR3 DNA reads TGTGCCAGCAGTGCCACCAGGGACAGCGGCTACACCTTC. This translates into CASSATRDSGYTF.

The V and J genes are TRBV19 and TRBJ2-7; D not resolved. This CDR3 has 15 residues. V gave up 5 bases and J gave up 3 bases, with 17 bases separating them. The germline V gene encodes CDR1 LNHDA and CDR2 SQIVND (reference sequence). The CDR3 DNA reads as TGTGCCAGTAGTCCAGGCGGAATGAACCGCTACGAGCAGTACTTC. It translates to CASSPGGMNRYEQYF.

This clonotype was seen a few times. V usage is TRBV29-1 and J usage is TRBJ1-1; 9 bases agree with TRBD1. This CDR3 comprises 16 residues. Per the germline V gene, CDR1 is SQVTM and CDR2 is ANQGSEA. V lost 3 bases to trimming and J lost 0 bases; unmatched junction nucleotides: 8. Here the CDR3 reads CSVELGGTGLNTEAFF. The CDR3 DNA follows: TGCAGCGTTGAGTTAGGTGGGACAGGGCTGAACACTGAAGCTTTCTTT. Variable domain in full (rest from reference TRBV29-1 and TRBJ1-1): SAVISQKPSRDICQRGTSLTIQCQVDSQVTMMFWYRQQPGQSLTLIATANQGSEATYESGFVIDKFPISRPNLTFSTLTVSNMSPEDSSIYLCSVELGGTGLNTEAFFGQGTRLTVV.

V gene TRBV12-3 or TRBV12-4 combines with J gene TRBJ2-3, with TRBD2 identical over 11 bases. The CDR3 contains 15 residues. Trimming took 6 bases from V and 5 from J; bases not matched to a gene: 7. As DNA, the CDR3 is TGTGCCAGCAGCCTTAGCGGGGGGGCCTTAGATACGCAGTATTTT. This gives the protein CASSLSGGALDTQYF.

V and J are TRBV7-2 and TRBJ2-7; possible D gene TRBD2, 5 bases. Between the trimmed V and J ends, which lost 1 base and 7 bases, there was a span of 8 bases. The CDR3 is 12 amino acids. The germline V gene encodes CDR1 SGHTA and CDR2 FQGNSA. The CDR3 coding sequence is TGTGCCAGCAGCTTAGTCAGGACTGAGCAGTACTTC. Amino acids: CASSLVRTEQYF.

The chain uses TRBV6-1 and TRBJ2-5; TRBD2 matches 15 bases. The J call may be in error: the DNA end matches TRBJ2-7 better. This CDR3 contains 17 residues. Germline values: CDR1 MNHNS, CDR2 SASEGT. The CDR3 region has the DNA TGTGCCAGCAGCCCTCGGACTAGCGGGAGGGGGACCTACGAGCAGTACTTC. It translates to CASSPRTSGRGTYEQYF.

The rearrangement joins TRBV20-1 to TRBJ1-6, with D possibly matching TRBD1 (5 bases). Per germline, CDR1 DFQATT and CDR2 SNEGSKA (reference sequence). The CDR3 spans 15 residues. Trimming shortened V by 4 bases and J by 0 bases, and 10 bases separated the two germline ends. DNA of the CDR3: TGCAGTGCTACGCGCGACAGCTCCTATAATTCACCCCTCCACTTT. This sequence encodes CSATRDSSYNSPLHF.

This clonotype was detected only a few times. This chain joins TRBV5-1 and TRBJ2-5; 7 positions agree with TRBD2. Per germline, CDR1 SGHRS and CDR2 YFSETQ. CDR3 size: 17 residues. Germline trimming cut 2 bases from V and 4 bases from J; bases unmatched to any gene: 14. CDR3 coding DNA: TGCGCCAGCAGCTTAGGACTATCAGACAGCGGGATAGAGACCCAGTACTTC. Translation: CASSLGLSDSGIETQYF.

The table lists this clonotype with a count of one. V gene TRBV20-1 combines with J gene TRBJ1-1; D ambiguous. Germline assignment: CDR1 DFQATT and CDR2 SNEGSKA (reference sequence). This CDR3 is 12 amino acids long. V gave up 4 bases and J gave up 1 base, with 7 bases separating them. The CDR3 DNA follows: TGCAGTGCTACCCAGGCGAACACTGAAGCTTTCTTT. It encodes CSATQANTEAFF.

This clonotype was detected many times. The chain has TRBV12-3 or TRBV12-4 and TRBJ2-5; 8 bases are a match to TRBD2. This CDR3 is 15 amino acids long. The J segment lost 5 bases and the V segment lost 6 bases, leaving 11 bases of the junction unmatched. This CDR3 is CASSPWREAKETQYF. Here the CDR3 DNA reads TGTGCCAGCAGCCCCTGGCGGGAGGCCAAGGAGACCCAGTACTTC.

A few counts support this clonotype. This rearrangement joins TRBV28 to TRBJ2-5, with 8 bases matching TRBD1. The tail of the sequence fits TRBJ2-1 better, so the J call may be wrong. Germline values: CDR1 MDHEN, CDR2 SYDVKM. The length of the CDR3 is 12 residues. CDR3 sequence (DNA): TGTGCCAGCAGTTTCGGGACAGGTGAGCAGTTCTTC. Residues: CASSFGTGEQFF.

This clonotype was seen a handful of times. The chain couples TRBV29-1 to TRBJ2-7; TRBD2 aligns across 8 bases. The CDR3 contains 13 residues. The ends lost 4 bases at V and 4 bases at J; junction bases unmatched: 6. Germline V lookup: CDR1 SQVTM, CDR2 ANQGSEA. CDR3 in DNA: TGCAGCGTTGGGGTCGCGGGAGGATACGAGCAGTACTTC. This sequence encodes CSVGVAGGYEQYF.